Listed below are T cell receptor beta chains from one sample, sequenced in a study of cytomegalovirus exposure and HLA in healthy donors. Clones were sequenced by immunoSEQ multiplex PCR, and TCRdb holds only the in-frame ones, with some missing. The repertoire holds some 87,000 clones, with about two thirds as singletons. The sequenced sample was PBMCs. The receptors originated from a woman between 25 and 40 years old in good health and CMV-seropositive. Each CDR3 is given with its conserved first and last residue. The D gene is left open where the match is weak. Only part of the rows carry a size: once, few, many, or a class if the clone is expanded.

TRBV5-4,-,TRBJ2-3,TRBD2,CASSYGLGPDTQYF,TGTGCCAGCAGCTATGGACTAGGCCCAGATACGCAGTATTTT
TRBV12-5,-,TRBJ2-1,-,CASSGSSNEQFF,TGTGCTAGTTCAGGCAGCAGCAATGAGCAGTTCTTC
TRBV19,-,TRBJ1-5,TRBD1,CATEPGQGFGNQPQHF,TGTGCCACGGAACCGGGACAGGGGTTTGGAAATCAGCCCCAGCATTTT
TRBV27,-,TRBJ1-1,TRBD1,CASSPDRGAATEAFF,TGTGCCAGCAGTCCAGACAGGGGCGCTGCCACTGAAGCTTTCTTT
TRBV27,once,TRBJ1-5,-,CASRGQPNQPQHF,TGTGCCAGCAGAGGACAGCCAAATCAGCCCCAGCATTTT
TRBV7-3,-,TRBJ2-7,TRBD1,CASSPDRGRAEQYF,TGTGCCAGCAGCCCCGACAGGGGGCGCGCGGAGCAGTACTTC
TRBV11-2,-,TRBJ1-4,TRBD1,CASSFTGANEKLFF,TGTGCCAGCAGCTTTACAGGGGCTAATGAAAAACTGTTTTTT
TRBV4-1,-,TRBJ2-1,-,CASSQDQGGNYNEQFF,TGCGCCAGCAGCCAAGATCAGGGGGGCAACTACAATGAGCAGTTCTTC
TRBV6-5,few,TRBJ2-7,TRBD2,CASSSGTSGSCEQYF,TGTGCCAGCAGTTCGGGGACTAGCGGGAGTTGCGAGCAGTACTTC
TRBV2,-,TRBJ1-2,TRBD1,CASSSQGLDGYTF,TGTGCCAGCAGTTCACAGGGGTTGGACGGCTACACCTTC
TRBV7-3,-,TRBJ2-2,-,CASSQQGTGELFF,TGTGCCAGCAGCCAACAGGGAACCGGGGAGCTGTTTTTT
TRBV6-6,-,TRBJ2-7,-,CASSKGLYEQYF,TGTGCCAGCAGTAAGGGACTCTACGAGCAGTACTTC
TRBV7-9,-,TRBJ1-2,-,CASSVGISTNYGYTF,TGTGCCAGCAGCGTAGGCATATCTACTAACTATGGCTACACCTTC
TRBV11-3,-,TRBJ2-1,-,CASSLRTGQNNEQFF,TGTGCCAGCAGCTTACGAACCGGACAAAACAATGAGCAGTTCTTC
TRBV4-3,-,TRBJ2-3,-,CASSQGGVSTDTQYF,TGCGCCAGCAGCCAAGGGGGGGTTAGCACAGATACGCAGTATTTT
TRBV27,-,TRBJ1-6,TRBD1,CASSWDRSGSPLHF,TGTGCCAGCAGCTGGGACAGATCGGGCTCACCCCTCCACTTT
TRBV2,-,TRBJ1-5,-,CASSEGGSYSNQPQHF,TGTGCCAGCAGTGAGGGGGGAAGTTATAGCAATCAGCCCCAGCATTTT
TRBV4-2,-,TRBJ2-2,TRBD2,CASSQAGGGTGELFF,TGTGCCAGCAGCCAGGCGGGGGGTGGGACCGGGGAGCTGTTTTTT
TRBV5-1,-,TRBJ1-2,TRBD1,CASSLFQGGNCVYTF,TGCGCCAGCAGCTTGTTTCAGGGGGGTAATTGTGTCTACACCTTC
TRBV21-1,-,TRBJ2-1,-,CASSKVWGCGGFYKNDHYNEQFF,TGTGCCAGCAGCAAAGTTTGGGGGTGTGGGGGGTTCTATAAAAATGATCACTACAATGAGCAGTTCTTC
TRBV7-9,-,TRBJ1-5,-,CASSATGRNNQPQHF,TGTGCCAGCAGCGCAACCGGGAGGAACAATCAGCCCCAGCATTTT
TRBV6-5,few,TRBJ1-1,TRBD1,CASSLGQGLNREAFF,TGTGCCAGCAGTTTAGGACAGGGCCTGAATCGGGAAGCTTTCTTT
TRBV6-6,few,TRBJ2-1,TRBD1,CASSTRTGNNEQFF,TGTGCCAGCAGTACCAGGACAGGGAACAATGAGCAGTTCTTC
TRBV18,-,TRBJ2-7,TRBD1,CASSPGTGQEQYF,TGTGCCAGCTCACCAGGGACAGGTCAAGAGCAGTACTTC
TRBV7-6,-,TRBJ2-2,TRBD2,CASSKGLAGDTGELFF,TGTGCCAGCAGCAAAGGACTAGCGGGGGACACCGGGGAGCTGTTTTTT
TRBV6-5,-,TRBJ1-2,-,CASSVDTNYGYTF,TGTGCCAGCAGTGTCGACACTAACTATGGCTACACCTTC
TRBV11-2,-,TRBJ2-1,-,CASSLTLNSYNEQFF,TGTGCCAGCAGCCTAACCCTAAATAGTTACAATGAGCAGTTCTTC
TRBV5-8,-,TRBJ2-7,TRBD2,CASRLAGEGEQYF,TGTGCCAGCAGGCTAGCGGGGGAAGGGGAGCAGTACTTC
TRBV5-1,-,TRBJ2-7,-,CASSLAGQTEQYF,TGCGCCAGCAGCTTGGCGGGACAAACCGAGCAGTACTTC
TRBV5-4,-,TRBJ1-1,-,CASSLAGNTEAFF,TGTGCCAGCAGCTTGGCAGGGAACACTGAAGCTTTCTTT
TRBV30,-,TRBJ1-4,-,CAWSRGGNEKLFF,TGTGCCTGGAGTAGGGGGGGAAATGAAAAACTGTTTTTT
TRBV5-1,-,TRBJ1-3,TRBD1,CASSSTGGSRNTIYF,TGCGCCAGCAGCTCAACAGGGGGCAGTCGGAACACCATATATTTT
TRBV6-5,-,TRBJ2-1,-,CASSYSQILRNEQFF,TGTGCCAGCAGTTATAGCCAAATTTTAAGGAATGAGCAGTTCTTC
TRBV5-1,-,TRBJ2-3,TRBD1,CASRRTGGADTQYF,TGCGCCAGCAGACGGACAGGGGGGGCAGATACGCAGTATTTT
TRBV5-5,-,TRBJ2-5,TRBD1,CASSLGGGQGVQETQYF,TGTGCCAGCAGCTTGGGGGGCGGGCAGGGGGTGCAAGAGACCCAGTACTTC
TRBV6-6,few,TRBJ2-1,-,CASSQQDPSYNEQFF,TGTGCCAGCAGCCAACAGGATCCCTCCTACAATGAGCAGTTCTTC
TRBV5-4,once,TRBJ1-6,TRBD1,CASSFRDRGLGSPLHF,TGTGCCAGCAGCTTCAGGGACAGGGGATTAGGGTCACCCCTCCACTTT
TRBV19,few,TRBJ1-2,TRBD1,CASSIRTGVNYGYTF,TGTGCCAGTAGTATCCGGACAGGGGTGAACTATGGCTACACCTTC
TRBV6-1,-,TRBJ2-7,TRBD1,CASSEEGTGSYEQYF,TGTGCCAGCAGTGAAGAAGGGACAGGGAGCTACGAGCAGTACTTC
TRBV9,-,TRBJ2-1,-,CASSSRGGSYNEQFF,TGTGCCAGCAGCAGCAGAGGAGGGTCCTACAATGAGCAGTTCTTC
TRBV30,few,TRBJ1-5,-,CAWIQALEPQHF,TGTGCCTGGATTCAGGCCCTGGAGCCCCAGCATTTT
TRBV28,-,TRBJ2-3,-,CASSPQADTQYF,TGTGCCAGCAGCCCCCAAGCCGATACGCAGTATTTT
TRBV7-9,-,TRBJ1-2,TRBD1,CASSSTGAAYGYTF,TGTGCCAGCAGCTCGACAGGGGCGGCCTATGGCTACACCTTC
TRBV27,-,TRBJ2-1,-,CASSLNGLSQPGGQFF,TGTGCCAGCAGTTTAAATGGACTATCACAACCCGGGGGGCAGTTCTTC
TRBV18,-,TRBJ2-7,TRBD2,CASSPPGVAGNYEQYF,TGTGCCAGCTCCCCCCCCGGAGTAGCGGGGAACTACGAGCAGTACTTC
TRBV28,-,TRBJ2-5,-,CASSLPGLEETRYF,TGTGCCAGCAGTTTACCGGGATTGGAGGAGACCCGGTACTTC
TRBV7-2,few,TRBJ2-7,TRBD1,CASSLVGQGMYEQYF,TGTGCCAGCAGCTTAGTTGGACAGGGTATGTACGAGCAGTACTTC
TRBV4-3,-,TRBJ1-2,TRBD1,CASSPTEPTGQTF,TGCGCCAGCAGTCCTACCGAACCGACAGGGCAAACCTTC
TRBV6-1,-,TRBJ1-5,-,CASSEGQMNQPQHF,TGTGCCAGCAGTGAAGGACAGATGAATCAGCCCCAGCATTTT
TRBV6-1,few,TRBJ2-1,TRBD2,CASRTSGGHNEQFF,TGTGCCAGCAGGACGAGCGGGGGGCACAATGAGCAGTTCTTC
TRBV7-9,-,TRBJ2-3,-,CASSWDFDTQYF,TGTGCCAGCAGCTGGGACTTCGATACGCAGTATTTT
TRBV29-1,-,TRBJ1-2,-,CSVGDTYGYTF,TGCAGCGTTGGGGACACCTATGGCTACACCTTC
TRBV15,-,TRBJ1-5,-,CATSRDYEGGQPQHF,TGTGCCACCAGCAGAGATTATGAGGGAGGTCAGCCCCAGCATTTT
TRBV27,-,TRBJ2-1,-,CASSVSSGAGEQFF,TGTGCCAGCAGTGTATCTTCAGGGGCTGGTGAGCAGTTCTTC